One sample yielded the 21 T cell receptor beta chains listed below, sequenced in a study of T cells in Graves' hyperthyroidism and ophthalmopathy. RNA transcripts served as the template for amplifying TCR beta CDR3 regions. TCR CDR3 underwent first-round RT-PCR with the HTBI primer set. TCRdb used MiXCR to reprocess the multiplex PCR reads, holding one entry per CDR3 protein. The sample contains fewer than 900,000 distinct CDR3 sequences, less than 20% of which appear only once. The sample consisted of blood. The receptor source for this set is a man between 18 and 29 years old with Graves' hyperthyroidism.

This clonotype was observed many times. V gene TRBV5-1 combines with J gene TRBJ2-3; 11 bases map to TRBD2. Germline V gives CDR1 SGHRS, CDR2 YFSETQ. The CDR3 sequence is 15 residues long. V shed 4 bases, J shed 2 bases, and the junction held 3 bases outside the gene matches. CDR3 sequence: CASSVTSGITDTQYF. CDR3 in DNA: TGCGCCAGCAGCGTGACTAGCGGGATCACAGATACGCAGTATTTT.

CDR3: CASSRDYEETQYF. The CDR3 nucleotides read TGTGCCAGCAGCCGGGACTATGAAGAGACCCAGTACTTC. The chain links TRBV6-1 to TRBJ2-5, with 7 bases that match TRBD2. J gave up 3 bases and V 6 bases, and 4 bases lay outside the gene matches. Germline values: CDR1 MNHNS, CDR2 SASEGT. There are 13 residues in the CDR3.

Ten or more counts support this clonotype. The chain recombines TRBV5-1 with TRBJ2-1, with 9 bases that match TRBD2. From germline, CDR1 is SGHRS and CDR2 YFSETQ. CDR3 length: 16 residues. Germline trimming cut 0 bases from V and 7 bases from J; bases unmatched to any gene: 8. CDR3 region: CASSLEAGGPWNEQFF. CDR3 DNA sequence: TGCGCCAGCAGCTTGGAGGCGGGAGGGCCTTGGAATGAGCAGTTCTTC. The full variable domain, with the rest looked up from reference TRBV5-1 and TRBJ2-1, is KAGVTQTPRYLIKTRGQQVTLSCSPISGHRSVSWYQQTPGQGLQFLFEYFSETQRNKGNFPGRFSGRQFSNSRSEMNVSTLELGDSALYLCASSLEAGGPWNEQFFGPGTRLTVL.

This clonotype was observed many times. The J gene is TRBJ2-7, the V gene TRBV28, with D maybe TRBD2 (5 bases). CDR1 and CDR2 from the germline V gene are MDHEN and SYDVKM. Trimming left V 5 bases short and J 3 bases short, with 11 bases between. The CDR3 spans 13 residues. The CDR3 region is CASSDPGNYEQYF. The DNA for the CDR3 is TGTGCCAGCAGTGATCCGGGAAACTACGAGCAGTACTTC.

With regard to this clonotype: One junction end does not reproduce the germline sequence, and a read error may be involved. The chain combines TRBV20-1 with TRBJ2-1; 10 bases are a match to TRBD2. This CDR3 is built from 15 residues. Looked up from germline, CDR1 is DFQATT and CDR2 is SNEGSKA (reference sequence). CDR3: CSARVGLAGVDEQSF. CDR3 coding DNA: TGCAGTGCTAGAGTCGGGCTAGCGGGAGTGGATGAGCAGTCCTTC.

The sample holds many counts of this clonotype. The rearrangement joins TRBV28 to TRBJ1-5; no clear D. This CDR3 is 16 amino acids long. The V and J ends lost 3 bases and 1 base respectively, with 13 bases between them. CDR1 MDHEN and CDR2 SYDVKM come from the germline V gene. The chain's CDR3 is CASSFLRYLSNQPQHF. CDR3 sequence (DNA): TGTGCCAGCAGTTTTCTAAGGTATCTGAGCAATCAGCCCCAGCATTTT.

This clonotype was observed many times. CDR3 sequence reads: CASSPPGQGAYEQYF. CDR3 bases: TGTGCCAGCAGTCCTCCCGGACAGGGGGCCTACGAGCAGTACTTC. The V gene is TRBV18, the J gene TRBJ2-7, with 10 bases lining up with TRBD1. Germline-derived CDR1 and CDR2 are KGHSH and LQKENI. V shed 8 bases, J shed 2 bases, and the junction held 9 bases outside the gene matches. The length of the CDR3 is 15 residues.

In this sample, this clonotype turned up many times. The chain is built from TRBV6-1 and TRBJ2-7; tentatively, D is TRBD1 (5 bases). The CDR3 totals 13 residues. Trimming removed 5 bases at V and 1 base at J, with 9 bases between. The germline V gene has CDR1 MNHNS and CDR2 SASEGT. The CDR3 spells CASSPKGSYEQYF. The CDR3 nucleotides are TGTGCCAGCAGTCCAAAGGGGTCCTACGAGCAGTACTTC.

This clonotype has only one observation. This chain uses TRBV7-8 with TRBJ2-1; D gene ambiguous. The CDR3 has 16 residues. V shed 5 bases and J shed 0 bases, with 14 bases lying between them. CDR1 and CDR2 from the germline V gene are SGHVS and FQNEAQ. As DNA, the CDR3 is TGTGCCAGCAGCCGTACCCCGTCACTCTCCTACAATGAGCAGTTCTTC. The encoded protein is CASSRTPSLSYNEQFF.

This clonotype has only a few counts. The chain is built from TRBV27 and TRBJ2-7; 14 nucleotides align to TRBD2. V shed 4 bases, J shed 2 bases, and the junction held 7 bases outside the gene matches. Per the germline V gene, CDR1 is MNHEY and CDR2 is SMNVEV (reference sequence). This CDR3 spans 17 amino acids. The CDR3: CASSSGLAGAGTYEQYF. The CDR3 region has the DNA TGTGCCAGCAGTTCGGGACTAGCGGGAGCTGGAACCTACGAGCAGTACTTC.

The chain uses TRBV27 and TRBJ2-7; the D call may be TRBD1 or TRBD2 (5 bases each). Germline-derived CDR1 and CDR2 are MNHEY and SMNVEV (reference sequence). The CDR3 runs to 14 residues. V lost 0 bases and J lost 7, with 13 bases in between. CDR3: CASSLSGEWGEQYF. As DNA, the CDR3 is TGTGCCAGCAGTTTATCGGGGGAGTGGGGGGAGCAGTACTTC.

This rearrangement joins TRBV20-1 to TRBJ1-1; D remains ambiguous. Germline CDR1 is DFQATT and CDR2 is SNEGSKA (reference sequence). CDR3 length: 12 amino acids. The V end was cut by 3 bases, the J end by 4 bases, with 9 bases between. This chain's CDR3 is CSASEGSTEAFF. The DNA of the CDR3 is TGCAGTGCTAGCGAGGGATCCACTGAAGCTTTCTTT.

The chain is built from TRBV5-1 and TRBJ2-7; 7 nucleotides line up with TRBD2. V lost 5 bases and J lost 4; bases outside the gene matches: 9. The CDR3 has 14 amino acids. Germline V gene lookup returns CDR1 SGHRS and CDR2 YFSETQ. DNA for the CDR3: TGCGCCAGCAGTTCGAGCGGGAAAATATACGAGCAGTACTTC. It yields the protein CASSSSGKIYEQYF.

The rearrangement joins TRBV7-9 to TRBJ2-7, with 8 bases aligning to TRBD1. The CDR3 covers 14 residues. The V segment lost 6 bases and the J segment 5 bases; nucleotides outside the gene matches: 9. Germline V gene lookup returns CDR1 SEHNR and CDR2 FQNEAQ (reference sequence). The chain's CDR3 is CASRGADRVDEQYF. In DNA, the CDR3 is TGTGCCAGCAGGGGTGCGGACAGGGTCGACGAGCAGTACTTC. Combining the CDR3 with reference TRBV7-9 and TRBJ2-7 gives the whole variable domain DTGVSQNPRHKITKRGQNVTFRCDPISEHNRLYWYRQTLGQGPEFLTYFQNEAQLEKSRLLSDRFSAERPKGSFSTLEIQRTEQGDSAMYLCASRGADRVDEQYFGPGTRLTVT.

This clonotype occurred many times. This chain connects TRBV2 to TRBJ2-3, with 8 bases lining up with TRBD1. V gave up 6 bases and J gave up 2 bases; unmatched junction bases: 7. This CDR3 region has 15 residues. CDR1 and CDR2 (germline): SNHLY, FYNNEI. The CDR3 sequence: CASSHRDRYTDTQYF. For the CDR3, the DNA is TGTGCCAGCAGCCACCGGGACAGGTACACAGATACGCAGTATTTT. The entire variable domain, with the rest obtained from reference TRBV2 and TRBJ2-3, is as follows: EPEVTQTPSHQVTQMGQEVILRCVPISNHLYFYWYRQILGQKVEFLVSFYNNEISEKSEIFDDQFSVERPDGSNFTLKIRSTKLEDSAMYFCASSHRDRYTDTQYFGPGTRLTVL.

This chain joins TRBV11-2 and TRBJ2-3; the match to TRBD2 covers 13 bases. This CDR3 is 17 amino acids long. After removal of 5 bases from V and 0 bases from J, the junction contained 5 bases not matched to a gene. Germline lookup yields CDR1 SGHAT and CDR2 FQNNGV. The CDR3: CASSGGLAGSSTDTQYF. CDR3 sequence (DNA): TGTGCCAGCAGCGGGGGACTAGCGGGATCTAGCACAGATACGCAGTATTTT.

The chain is built from TRBV28 and TRBJ2-5; 9 nucleotides match TRBD1. J lost 7 bases, V lost 2 bases, and 8 bases had no gene match. Germline-derived CDR1 and CDR2 are MDHEN and SYDVKM. This CDR3 has 15 amino acids. The CDR3 reads CASSLGGSTGGTQYF. The CDR3 nucleotides read TGTGCCAGCAGTTTAGGTGGTTCGACAGGGGGGACCCAGTACTTC.

This clonotype was picked up a small number of times. CDR3 amino acids: CASSLKGGGAGSYEQYF. The CDR3 coding sequence is TGTGCCAGCAGCTTAAAAGGGGGCGGGGCGGGATCCTACGAGCAGTACTTC. This chain joins TRBV7-3 and TRBJ2-7, with D perhaps matching TRBD1 (7 bases). The germline V and J ends were trimmed by 1 base and 1 base, with 17 bases remaining between them. The CDR3 spans 17 residues. Germline lookup yields CDR1 SGHTA and CDR2 FQGTGA.

This clonotype has more than one count but fewer than ten. One end of the junction fails to match germline, which may point to a read error. The chain has TRBV7-9 and TRBJ2-5, with D uncertain. The CDR3 is 11 residues long. Germline CDR1 and CDR2: SEHNR and FQNEAQ (reference sequence). CDR3 DNA: TGTGCCAGCAGCCCTCTCGACCGCGGCAACTTC. Translating it yields CASSPLDRGNF.

This clonotype appeared a few times. The rearrangement links TRBV30 to TRBJ2-5; 9 positions agree with TRBD2. This CDR3 comprises 17 residues. The J segment lost 4 bases and the V segment lost 1 base, leaving 13 bases of the junction unmatched. Germline V lookup: CDR1 GTSNPN, CDR2 SVGIG (reference sequence). The CDR3: CAWSAWGKGLAGETQYF. CDR3 DNA: TGTGCCTGGAGTGCGTGGGGAAAGGGACTAGCAGGAGAGACCCAGTACTTC.

This clonotype was seen many times. The chain carries TRBV2 and TRBJ2-3; possibly TRBD1 or TRBD2 for D (6 bases each). This CDR3 spans 15 amino acids. Trimming cost V 8 bases and J 4 bases, with 19 bases left between them. Germline lookup yields CDR1 SNHLY and CDR2 FYNNEI. CDR3 bases: TGTGCCAGCCATGGCCTCCCCCGGGGGCCAGATACGCAGTATTTT. Protein sequence: CASHGLPRGPDTQYF.